What follows describes a single T cell receptor beta chain. Germline assignment: CDR1 ENHRY and CDR2 SYGVKD. Trimming took 6 bases from V and 0 from J; bases not matched to a gene: 6. This CDR3 has 15 amino acids. These data belong to a study of blood T cell repertoires in COVID-19. Generated by immunoSEQ multiplex PCR, the TCRdb table keeps only in-frame clones and is missing some. The sample has about 210,000 clones, 87% seen once. Assignments of participants to cohorts depended upon their own reported clinical history. The source is a man younger than 35 with acute COVID-19. The chain combines TRBV10-3 with TRBJ2-3; 7 nucleotides align to TRBD1. The specimen was PBMCs or T cells enriched from blood (not recorded which). CDR3 sequence reads: CAISPGQTSTDTQYF. In nucleotides, the CDR3 is TGTGCCATCAGCCCGGGACAGACTAGCACAGATACGCAGTATTTT.